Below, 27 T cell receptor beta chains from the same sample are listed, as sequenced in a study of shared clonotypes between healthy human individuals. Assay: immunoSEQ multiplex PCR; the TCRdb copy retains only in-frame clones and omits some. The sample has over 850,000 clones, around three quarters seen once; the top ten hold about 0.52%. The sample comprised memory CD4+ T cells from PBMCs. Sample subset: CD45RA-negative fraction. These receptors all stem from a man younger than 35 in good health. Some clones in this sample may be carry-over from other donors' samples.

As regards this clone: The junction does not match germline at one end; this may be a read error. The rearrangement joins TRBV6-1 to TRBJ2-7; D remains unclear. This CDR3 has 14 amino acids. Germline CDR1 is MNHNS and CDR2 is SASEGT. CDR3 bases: TGTGCCAGCAGTCAAGGTCCCGGTACCTACGAGCAGTGCTTC. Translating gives CASSQGPGTYEQCF.

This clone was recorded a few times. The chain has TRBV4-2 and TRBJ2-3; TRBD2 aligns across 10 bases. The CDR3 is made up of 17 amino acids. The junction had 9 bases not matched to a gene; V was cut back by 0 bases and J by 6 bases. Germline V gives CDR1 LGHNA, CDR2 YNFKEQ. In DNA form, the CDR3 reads TGTGCCAGCAGCCAAGATGATCTGCTAGCGGGAGTGGATACGCAGTATTTT. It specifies CASSQDDLLAGVDTQYF.

The chain's CDR3 is CASSQGGGSSGRWDTQYF. For the CDR3, the DNA is TGTGCCAGCAGCCAAGGTGGGGGGTCTAGCGGGAGGTGGGATACGCAGTATTTT. This chain links TRBV4-2 with TRBJ2-3, with 11 bases that match TRBD2. Trimming removed 1 base from V and 6 bases from J; junction bases left unmatched: 12. CDR1 is LGHNA and CDR2 is YNFKEQ in the germline V gene. The CDR3 covers 18 residues.

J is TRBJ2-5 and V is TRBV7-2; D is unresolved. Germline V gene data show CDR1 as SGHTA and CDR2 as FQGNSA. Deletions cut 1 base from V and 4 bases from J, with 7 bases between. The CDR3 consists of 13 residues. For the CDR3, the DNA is TGTGCCAGCAGCTTAGGGTCGCGAGAGACCCAGTACTTC. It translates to CASSLGSRETQYF. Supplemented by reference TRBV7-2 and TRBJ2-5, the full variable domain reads GAGVSQSPSNKVTEKGKDVELRCDPISGHTALYWYRQSLGQGLEFLIYFQGNSAPDKSGLPSDRFSAERTGGSVSTLTIQRTQQEDSAVYLCASSLGSRETQYFGPGTRLLVL.

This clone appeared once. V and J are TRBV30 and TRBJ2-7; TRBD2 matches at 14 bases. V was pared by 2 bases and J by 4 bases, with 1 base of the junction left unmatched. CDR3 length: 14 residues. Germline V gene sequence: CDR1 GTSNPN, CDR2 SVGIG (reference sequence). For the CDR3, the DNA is TGTGCCTGGAGTCGACTAGCGGGAGGGTACGAGCAGTACTTC. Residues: CAWSRLAGGYEQYF.

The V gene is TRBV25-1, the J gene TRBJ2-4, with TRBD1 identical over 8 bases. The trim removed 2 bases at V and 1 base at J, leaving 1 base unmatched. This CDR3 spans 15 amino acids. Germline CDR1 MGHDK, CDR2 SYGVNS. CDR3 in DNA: TGTGCCAGCAGTGAAGGGGACAGGGCCAAAAACATTCAGTACTTC. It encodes CASSEGDRAKNIQYF.

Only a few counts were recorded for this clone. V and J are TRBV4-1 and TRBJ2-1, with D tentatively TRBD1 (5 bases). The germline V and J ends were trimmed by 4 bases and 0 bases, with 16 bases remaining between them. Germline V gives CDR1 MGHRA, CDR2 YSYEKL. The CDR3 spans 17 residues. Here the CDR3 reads CASSLPPRGSSYNEQFF. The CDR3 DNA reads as TGCGCCAGCAGCCTCCCACCTAGGGGAAGCTCCTACAATGAGCAGTTCTTC.

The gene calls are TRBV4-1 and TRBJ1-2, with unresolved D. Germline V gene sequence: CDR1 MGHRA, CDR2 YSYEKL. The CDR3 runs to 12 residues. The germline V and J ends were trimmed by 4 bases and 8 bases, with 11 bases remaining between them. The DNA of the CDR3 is TGCGCCAGCAGCCTCCCATCATGGGGCTACACCTTC. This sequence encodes CASSLPSWGYTF.

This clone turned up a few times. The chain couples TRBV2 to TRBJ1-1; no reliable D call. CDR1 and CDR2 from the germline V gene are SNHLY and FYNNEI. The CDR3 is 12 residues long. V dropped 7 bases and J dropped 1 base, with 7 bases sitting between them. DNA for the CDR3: TGTGCCAGCATGGGAACGAACACTGAAGCTTTCTTT. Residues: CASMGTNTEAFF.

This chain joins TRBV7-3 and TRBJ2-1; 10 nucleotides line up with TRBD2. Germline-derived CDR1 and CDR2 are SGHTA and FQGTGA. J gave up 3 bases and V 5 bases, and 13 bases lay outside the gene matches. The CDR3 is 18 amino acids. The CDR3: CASSPSLAGAGGYNEQFF. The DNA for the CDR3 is TGTGCCAGCAGCCCAAGCCTAGCGGGAGCAGGTGGCTACAATGAGCAGTTCTTC.

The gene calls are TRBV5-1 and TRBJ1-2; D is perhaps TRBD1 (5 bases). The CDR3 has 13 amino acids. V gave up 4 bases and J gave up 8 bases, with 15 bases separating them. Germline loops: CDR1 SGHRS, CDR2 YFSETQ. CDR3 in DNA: TGCGCCAGCAGCCCCGGGACGGGTGGCGGCTACACCTTC. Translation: CASSPGTGGGYTF. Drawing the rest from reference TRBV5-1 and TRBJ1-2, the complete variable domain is KAGVTQTPRYLIKTRGQQVTLSCSPISGHRSVSWYQQTPGQGLQFLFEYFSETQRNKGNFPGRFSGRQFSNSRSEMNVSTLELGDSALYLCASSPGTGGGYTFGSGTRLTVV.

The CDR3 DNA reads TGTGCCAGCAGCTCCCGGGGCGGACCGTTCGCAGATACGCAGTATTTT. It codes for CASSSRGGPFADTQYF. This chain uses TRBV7-8 with TRBJ2-3; D tentatively reads TRBD1 or TRBD2 (5 bases each). Germline V gene lookup returns CDR1 SGHVS and CDR2 FQNEAQ. Deletions cut 4 bases from V and 4 bases from J, with 18 bases between. The CDR3 has 16 residues.

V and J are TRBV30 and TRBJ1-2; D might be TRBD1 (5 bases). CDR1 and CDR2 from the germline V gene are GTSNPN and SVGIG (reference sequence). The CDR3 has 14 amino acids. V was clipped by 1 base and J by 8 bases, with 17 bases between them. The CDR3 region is CAWSGQGRSWGYTF. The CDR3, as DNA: TGTGCCTGGAGTGGGCAGGGAAGGTCTTGGGGCTACACCTTC. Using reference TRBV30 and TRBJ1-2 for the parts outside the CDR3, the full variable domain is SQTIHQWPATLVQPVGSPLSLECTVEGTSNPNLYWYRQAAGRGLQLLFYSVGIGQISSEVPQNLSASRPQDRQFILSSKKLLLSDSGFYLCAWSGQGRSWGYTFGSGTRLTVV.

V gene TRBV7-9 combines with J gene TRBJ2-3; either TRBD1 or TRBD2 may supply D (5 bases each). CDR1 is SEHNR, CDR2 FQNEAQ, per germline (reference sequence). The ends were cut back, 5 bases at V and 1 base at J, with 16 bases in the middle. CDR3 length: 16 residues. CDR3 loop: CASSIRGVLGTDTQYF. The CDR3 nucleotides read TGTGCCAGCAGCATTCGAGGGGTGTTGGGCACAGATACGCAGTATTTT.

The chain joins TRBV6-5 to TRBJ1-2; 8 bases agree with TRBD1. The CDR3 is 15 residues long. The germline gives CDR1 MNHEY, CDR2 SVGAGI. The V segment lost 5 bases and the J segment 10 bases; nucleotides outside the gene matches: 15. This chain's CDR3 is CASSQGQAYAGAYTF. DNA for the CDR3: TGTGCCAGCAGTCAGGGACAGGCCTATGCCGGTGCCTACACCTTC.

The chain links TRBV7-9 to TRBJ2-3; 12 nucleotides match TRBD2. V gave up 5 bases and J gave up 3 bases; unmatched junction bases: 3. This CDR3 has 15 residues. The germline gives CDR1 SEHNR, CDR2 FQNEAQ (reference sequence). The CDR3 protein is CASSPGTSGTDTQYF. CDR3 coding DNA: TGTGCCAGCAGCCCAGGGACTAGCGGGACAGATACGCAGTATTTT.

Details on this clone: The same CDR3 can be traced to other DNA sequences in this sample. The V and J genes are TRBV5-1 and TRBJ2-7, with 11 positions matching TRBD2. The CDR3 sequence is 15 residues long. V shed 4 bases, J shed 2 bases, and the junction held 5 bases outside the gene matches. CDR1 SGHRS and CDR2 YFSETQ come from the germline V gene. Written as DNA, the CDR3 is TGCGCCAGCAGCCTGGGACTAGCGGAAGCCTACGAGCAGTACTTC. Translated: CASSLGLAEAYEQYF.

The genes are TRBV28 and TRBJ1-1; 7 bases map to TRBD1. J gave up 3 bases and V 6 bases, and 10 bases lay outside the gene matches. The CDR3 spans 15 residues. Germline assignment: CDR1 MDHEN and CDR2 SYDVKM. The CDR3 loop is CASSLGGQGDTEAFF. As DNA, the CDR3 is TGTGCCAGCAGCCTAGGGGGCCAAGGGGACACTGAAGCTTTCTTT.

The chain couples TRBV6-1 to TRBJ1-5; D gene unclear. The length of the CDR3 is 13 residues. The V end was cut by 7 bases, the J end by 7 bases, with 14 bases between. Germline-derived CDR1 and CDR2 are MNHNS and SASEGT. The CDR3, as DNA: TGTGCCAGCACCACGCGGGAAGGACAGCCCCAGCATTTT. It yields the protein CASTTREGQPQHF.

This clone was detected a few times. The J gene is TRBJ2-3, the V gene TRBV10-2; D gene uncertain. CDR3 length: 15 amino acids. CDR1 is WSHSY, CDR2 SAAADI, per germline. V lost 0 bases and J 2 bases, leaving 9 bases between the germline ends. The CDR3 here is CASSESWRPTDTQYF. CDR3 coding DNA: TGCGCCAGCAGTGAGTCGTGGCGACCCACAGATACGCAGTATTTT.

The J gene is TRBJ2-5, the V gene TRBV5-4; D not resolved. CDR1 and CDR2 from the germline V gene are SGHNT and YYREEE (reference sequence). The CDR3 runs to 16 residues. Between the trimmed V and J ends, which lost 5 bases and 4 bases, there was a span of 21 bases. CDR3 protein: CASSQVTHFPGETQYF. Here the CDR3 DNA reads TGTGCCAGCAGTCAAGTCACACACTTCCCCGGAGAGACCCAGTACTTC.

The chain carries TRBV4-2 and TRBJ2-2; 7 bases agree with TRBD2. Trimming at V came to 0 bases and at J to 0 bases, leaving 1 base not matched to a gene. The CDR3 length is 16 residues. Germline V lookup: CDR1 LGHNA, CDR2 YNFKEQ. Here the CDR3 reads CASSQDAGANTGELFF. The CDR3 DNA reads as TGTGCCAGCAGCCAAGATGCGGGGGCGAACACCGGGGAGCTGTTTTTT.

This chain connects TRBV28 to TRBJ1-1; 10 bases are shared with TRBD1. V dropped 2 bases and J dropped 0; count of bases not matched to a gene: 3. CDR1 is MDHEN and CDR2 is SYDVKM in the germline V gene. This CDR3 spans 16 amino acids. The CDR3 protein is CASSLMGQGLNTEAFF. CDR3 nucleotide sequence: TGTGCCAGCAGTTTAATGGGACAGGGGCTGAACACTGAAGCTTTCTTT.

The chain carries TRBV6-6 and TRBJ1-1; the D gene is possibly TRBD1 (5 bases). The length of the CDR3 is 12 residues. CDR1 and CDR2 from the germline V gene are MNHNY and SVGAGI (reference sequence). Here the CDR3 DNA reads TGTGCAGCGGGACGGATGAACACTGAAGCTTTCTTT. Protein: CAAGRMNTEAFF.

The CDR3 DNA reads as TGCGCCAGCAGCTCGGGTGTGGTGGCCCAAGAGACCCAGTACTTC. This translates into CASSSGVVAQETQYF. The genes are TRBV5-1 and TRBJ2-5; no clear D gene. Germline CDR1 and CDR2: SGHRS and YFSETQ. This CDR3 contains 15 residues. The V end lost 3 bases, the J end lost 1 base, and 13 bases lay between the germline ends.

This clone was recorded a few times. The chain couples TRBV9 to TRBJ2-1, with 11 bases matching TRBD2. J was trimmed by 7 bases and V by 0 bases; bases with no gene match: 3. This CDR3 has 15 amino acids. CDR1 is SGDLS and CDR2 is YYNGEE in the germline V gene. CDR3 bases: TGTGCCAGCAGCGTAGCAGCTAGCGGGGGGAATGAGCAGTTCTTC. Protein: CASSVAASGGNEQFF.

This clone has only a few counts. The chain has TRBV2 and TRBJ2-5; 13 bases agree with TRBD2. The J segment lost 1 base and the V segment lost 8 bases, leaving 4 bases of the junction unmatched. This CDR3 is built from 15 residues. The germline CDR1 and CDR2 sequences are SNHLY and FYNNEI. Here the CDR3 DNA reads TGTGCCAGCGGAGGACTAGCGGGAGCCCAAGAGACCCAGTACTTC. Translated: CASGGLAGAQETQYF. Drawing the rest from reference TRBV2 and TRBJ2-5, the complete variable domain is EPEVTQTPSHQVTQMGQEVILRCVPISNHLYFYWYRQILGQKVEFLVSFYNNEISEKSEIFDDQFSVERPDGSNFTLKIRSTKLEDSAMYFCASGGLAGAQETQYFGPGTRLLVL.